Below are 13 T cell receptor beta chains sequenced from a single sample in a study of blood T cell repertoires in COVID-19. Only in-frame clones appear in the TCRdb table, and some are missing; sequencing was by immunoSEQ multiplex PCR. Found here are 23,000 or so clones, around 87% of them singletons; the top ten hold under 8.5%. The source material was peripheral blood. These receptor sequences come from a man in his fifties or sixties with active COVID-19.

This clone was recorded once. Here the CDR3 DNA reads TGTGCCAGCCAGCGGGAGTTCATGAACACTGAAGCTTTCTTT. Amino acid sequence: CASQREFMNTEAFF. The gene calls are TRBV7-9 and TRBJ1-1, with D unclear. Trimming took 8 bases from V and 0 from J, leaving 13 bases between them. There are 14 residues in the CDR3. Looked up from germline, CDR1 is SEHNR and CDR2 is FQNEAQ (reference sequence).

V gene TRBV5-1 combines with J gene TRBJ1-2, with D possibly matching TRBD1 (6 bases). The length of the CDR3 is 13 residues. From germline, CDR1 is SGHRS and CDR2 YFSETQ. Deletions cut 4 bases from V and 5 bases from J, with 12 bases between. The DNA for the CDR3 is TGCGCCAGCAGCACGCGGACAGAGTATGGCTACACCTTC. This gives the protein CASSTRTEYGYTF.

The chain carries TRBV19 and TRBJ2-1; D call uncertain. The germline V and J ends were trimmed by 8 bases and 4 bases, with 6 bases remaining between them. CDR1 is LNHDA, CDR2 SQIVND, per germline (reference sequence). The CDR3 is 11 residues long. The CDR3 sequence is CASREYNEQFF. The CDR3 DNA sequence: TGTGCCAGTCGTGAGTACAATGAGCAGTTCTTC. Drawing the rest from reference TRBV19 and TRBJ2-1, the complete variable domain is DGGITQSPKYLFRKEGQNVTLSCEQNLNHDAMYWYRQDPGQGLRLIYYSQIVNDFQKGDIAEGYSVSREKKESFPLTVTSAQKNPTAFYLCASREYNEQFFGPGTRLTVL.

The chain is built from TRBV11-2 and TRBJ2-7, with TRBD1 as a possible D gene (6 bases). The CDR3 loop spans 14 amino acids. Germline CDR1 is SGHAT and CDR2 is FQNNGV. The V and J ends lost 3 bases and 1 base respectively, with 10 bases between them. The chain's CDR3 is CASSLAGESYEQYV. CDR3 bases: TGTGCCAGCAGCTTGGCAGGGGAATCCTACGAGCAGTACGTC.

V and J are TRBV5-1 and TRBJ2-7; D gene uncertain. The CDR3 has 11 residues. The germline V and J ends were trimmed by 0 bases and 7 bases, with 5 bases remaining between them. From germline, CDR1 is SGHRS and CDR2 YFSETQ. The CDR3 region is CASSLAQEQYF. The CDR3 DNA reads as TGCGCCAGCAGCTTGGCCCAAGAGCAGTACTTC.

The chain combines TRBV4-1 with TRBJ2-3; TRBD2 matches at 10 bases. The CDR3 totals 15 residues. V lost 6 bases, J lost 0 bases, and 3 bases stayed unmatched. Germline CDR1 is MGHRA and CDR2 is YSYEKL. The CDR3 DNA reads as TGCGCCAGCAGGTTAGCGGGAGGTAGCACAGATACGCAGTATTTT. Its protein is CASRLAGGSTDTQYF.

This chain joins TRBV7-9 and TRBJ2-1, with 8 nucleotides matching TRBD2. The trim removed 4 bases at V and 3 bases at J, leaving 5 bases unmatched. Germline assignment: CDR1 SEHNR and CDR2 FQNEAQ (reference sequence). The length of the CDR3 is 15 residues. CDR3 sequence reads: CASSSRGGGYNEQFF. The CDR3 coding sequence is TGTGCCAGCAGCTCCCGGGGGGGAGGCTACAATGAGCAGTTCTTC. The variable domain in full, completed from reference TRBV7-9 and TRBJ2-1, reads DTGVSQNPRHKITKRGQNVTFRCDPISEHNRLYWYRQTLGQGPEFLTYFQNEAQLEKSRLLSDRFSAERPKGSFSTLEIQRTEQGDSAMYLCASSSRGGGYNEQFFGPGTRLTVL.

Here the CDR3 reads CASSEPYVDEQFF. DNA of the CDR3: TGTGCCAGCAGTGAACCCTATGTGGATGAGCAGTTCTTC. This chain uses TRBV2 with TRBJ2-1; D unclear. The CDR3 length is 13 residues. CDR1 is SNHLY and CDR2 is FYNNEI in the germline V gene. The V and J ends lost 2 bases and 8 bases respectively, with 10 bases between them.

This clone has a single count. The CDR3 loop reads CASILTGTGANVLTF. CDR3 in DNA: TGTGCCAGCATCCTAACAGGGACTGGGGCCAACGTCCTGACTTTC. The chain carries TRBV11-3 and TRBJ2-6, with D perhaps TRBD1 (6 bases). Germline V gives CDR1 SGHNT, CDR2 YENEEA. Deletions cut 7 bases from V and 2 bases from J, with 12 bases between. This CDR3 has 15 residues.

The chain uses TRBV5-8 and TRBJ2-5; TRBD1 agrees at 12 bases. J was trimmed by 5 bases and V by 5 bases; bases with no gene match: 16. The CDR3 sequence is 18 residues long. Germline V gene lookup returns CDR1 SGHTS and CDR2 YDEGEE. For the CDR3, the DNA is TGTGCCAGCAGTCCCGGGACAGGGGGCGATTATTCCATGGAGACCCAGTACTTC. It is translated as CASSPGTGGDYSMETQYF.

This clone ranks as medium-sized (0.01 to 0.1%). This chain joins TRBV30 and TRBJ1-3; no clear D gene. V gave up 4 bases and J gave up 0 bases, with 19 bases separating them. Germline V gene data show CDR1 as GTSNPN and CDR2 as SVGIG (reference sequence). This CDR3 is built from 17 residues. CDR3 amino acids: CAWTFSGLKSSGNTIYF. CDR3 in DNA: TGTGCCTGGACCTTCTCGGGTCTCAAAAGCTCTGGAAACACCATATATTTT. Filled out from reference TRBV30 and TRBJ1-3, the complete variable domain reads SQTIHQWPATLVQPVGSPLSLECTVEGTSNPNLYWYRQAAGRGLQLLFYSVGIGQISSEVPQNLSASRPQDRQFILSSKKLLLSDSGFYLCAWTFSGLKSSGNTIYFGEGSWLTVV.

The chain is built from TRBV18 and TRBJ2-1, with TRBD1 matching over 7 bases. Germline values: CDR1 KGHSH, CDR2 LQKENI. CDR3 size: 15 residues. J lost 6 bases, V lost 2 bases, and 7 bases had no gene match. CDR3 DNA sequence: TGTGCCAGCTCACCAAGGGGGACAGAAGGCAATGAGCAGTTCTTC. This sequence encodes CASSPRGTEGNEQFF.

The chain has TRBV19 and TRBJ1-1, with TRBD1 matching over 8 bases. The CDR3 consists of 12 residues. Germline V gene lookup returns CDR1 LNHDA and CDR2 SQIVND (reference sequence). The trim removed 6 bases at V and 5 bases at J, leaving 2 bases unmatched. CDR3 nucleotides: TGTGCCAGTAGGGACAGGGAAACTGAAGCTTTCTTT. Translated, it gives CASRDRETEAFF. The full variable domain, in which reference TRBV19 and TRBJ1-1 provide the parts outside the CDR3, is DGGITQSPKYLFRKEGQNVTLSCEQNLNHDAMYWYRQDPGQGLRLIYYSQIVNDFQKGDIAEGYSVSREKKESFPLTVTSAQKNPTAFYLCASRDRETEAFFGQGTRLTVV.